One T cell receptor beta chain is described in this entry. The germline V gene encodes CDR1 MGHDK and CDR2 SYGVNS. CDR3 length equals 14 residues. V was cut by 2 bases and J by 6 bases, with 13 bases left in between. This entry comes from a study of blood T cell repertoires in COVID-19. Sequencing was performed with immunoSEQ multiplex PCR; in TCRdb, only in-frame clones are kept and a portion is missing. The repertoire holds about 390,000 clones, with 87% as singletons. Sequencing was carried out using peripheral blood. This chain links TRBV25-1 with TRBJ2-5, with D uncertain. This TCR derives from an older woman with COVID-19, enrolled during active disease. The CDR3 region is CASSETESTKTQYF. The CDR3 DNA follows: TGTGCCAGCAGTGAAACGGAGTCTACGAAGACCCAGTACTTC.